The TCR beta chain described here comes from a study of regulatory T cells in long-lasting Graves disease. Time point: persistent/refractory GD, antithyroid drugs over 5 years with positive TRAb. With RNA extracted from PBMCs as input, the TCR library was made. Investigators prepared the TCR beta libraries by applying iRepertoire HTBI primers and Arm-PCR of CDR3 regions. TCRdb reprocessed the multiplex PCR reads with MiXCR, giving one entry per CDR3 protein. In the table there are approximately 690,000 distinct CDR3 sequences, around 32% of which are singletons. General study points: TCR diversity was lower in persistent Graves' patients than in newly diagnosed ones.

Germline V CDR1 and CDR2: MNHGY, SVAAGI. The ends lost 4 bases at V and 2 bases at J; junction bases unmatched: 9. The CDR3 contains 16 residues. This clonotype appeared a few times. Antigen specificity is unknown. This specimen was peripheral blood mononuclear cells (PBMCs), taken when the disease was refractory, from a patient treated with antithyroid drugs. The TCR comes from a female donor with Graves disease. This chain uses TRBV6-9 with TRBJ2-7, with TRBD2 identical over 9 bases. As DNA, the CDR3 is TGTGCCAGCAGTTCCATGCCTAGCGGGACCCCCTACGAGCAGTACTTC. Translated: CASSSMPSGTPYEQYF.